This T cell receptor beta chain comes out of a study of blood T cell repertoires in COVID-19. The repertoire was sequenced with immunoSEQ multiplex PCR; TCRdb's copy has only in-frame clones and lacks some. The sample carries about 220,000 clones, 82% recorded once. The CDR3 runs 15 residues. Germline V gene sequence: CDR1 LNHDA, CDR2 SQIVND (reference sequence). V lost 3 bases to trimming and J lost 1 base, with 12 bases between them. This chain links TRBV19 with TRBJ1-1; D not certain. The origin of this receptor is a woman older than 75 with acute or convalescent COVID-19. Specimen: peripheral blood. In DNA, the CDR3 is TGTGCCAGTAGTATGTCAGCGTCAAAGAACACTGAAGCTTTCTTT. Translation gives CASSMSASKNTEAFF.